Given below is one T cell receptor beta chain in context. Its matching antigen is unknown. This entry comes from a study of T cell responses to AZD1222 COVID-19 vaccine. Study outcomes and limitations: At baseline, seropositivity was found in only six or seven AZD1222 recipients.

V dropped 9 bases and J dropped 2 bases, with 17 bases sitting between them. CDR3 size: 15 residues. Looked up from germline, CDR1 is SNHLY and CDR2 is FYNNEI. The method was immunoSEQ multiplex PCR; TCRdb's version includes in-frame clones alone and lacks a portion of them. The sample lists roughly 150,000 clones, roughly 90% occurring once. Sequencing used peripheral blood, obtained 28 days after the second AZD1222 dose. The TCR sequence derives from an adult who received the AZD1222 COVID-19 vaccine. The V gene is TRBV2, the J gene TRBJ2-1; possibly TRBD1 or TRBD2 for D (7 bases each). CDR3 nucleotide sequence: TGTGCCAGGGGAGGGGAGGGGGCGACCTACAATGAGCAGTTCTTC. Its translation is CARGGEGATYNEQFF.